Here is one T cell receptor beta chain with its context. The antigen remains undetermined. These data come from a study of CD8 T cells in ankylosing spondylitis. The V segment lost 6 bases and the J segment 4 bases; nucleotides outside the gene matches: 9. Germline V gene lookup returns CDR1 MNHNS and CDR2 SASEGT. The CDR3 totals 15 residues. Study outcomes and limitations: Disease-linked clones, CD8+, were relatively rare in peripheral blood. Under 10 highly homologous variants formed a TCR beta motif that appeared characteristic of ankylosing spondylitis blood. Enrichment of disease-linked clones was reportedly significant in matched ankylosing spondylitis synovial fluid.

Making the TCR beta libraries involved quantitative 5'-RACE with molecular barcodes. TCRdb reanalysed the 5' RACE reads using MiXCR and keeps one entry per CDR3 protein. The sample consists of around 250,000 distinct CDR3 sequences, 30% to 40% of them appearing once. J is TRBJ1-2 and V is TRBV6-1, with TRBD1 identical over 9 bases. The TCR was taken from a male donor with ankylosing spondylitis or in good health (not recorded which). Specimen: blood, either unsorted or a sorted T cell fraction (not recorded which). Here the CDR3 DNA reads TGTGCCAGCAGACCCAACCCGACAGGGGGCTATGGCTACACCTTC. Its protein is CASRPNPTGGYGYTF.